The sequence of this T cell receptor (beta chain) was determined in a study of cytomegalovirus exposure and HLA in healthy donors. The wider study: Counted in an early data release were about 85 million unique TCRs from HLA-typed donors.

This PCR relied on a set of 60 Vbeta primers and 13 Jbeta primers. Repertoires were generated with immunoSEQ multiplex PCR, while TCRdb's copy carries only in-frame clones and drops some. The data show some 200,000 clones, with roughly 90% seen just once and roughly 0.24% held by the top ten. Study conclusions and caveats: Earlier findings revealed that most TCR beta V segments proved productive either about 90% or about 30% of the time. Excluded were some V segments that proved indistinguishable, including TRBV6-2 and TRBV6-3.

Germline CDR1 is SGHTA and CDR2 is FQGNSA. V shed 1 base and J shed 8 bases, with 12 bases lying between them. There are 14 residues in the CDR3. In the case of this clone: The antigen is not known.

Sequencing used PBMCs. The receptor's source is a girl under three years old in good health and CMV-seronegative. V gene TRBV7-2 combines with J gene TRBJ1-3; D ambiguous. CDR3 region: CASSLVHLRDTIYF. In nucleotides, the CDR3 is TGTGCCAGCAGCTTAGTCCATCTCCGGGACACCATATATTTT.